This T cell receptor beta chain was recorded in a study of blood T cells in healthy people across ages. Whole-study results and caveats: The unsorted PBMCs prevented any conclusive comparison of naive versus antigen-experienced cells.

For this clonotype: Its antigen is currently unknown.

The CDR3 consists of 14 residues. V was trimmed by 6 bases and J by 5 bases, leaving 13 bases between them. Germline V gene data show CDR1 as SEHNR and CDR2 as FQNEAQ (reference sequence). A second PCR, run for roughly 7 to 12 cycles, used a sample-barcoded 5' primer plus a J-beta primer mix. Each CDR3 protein gets one entry after TCRdb re-called the 5' RACE reads with MiXCR. The table has roughly 1.4 million distinct CDR3 sequences, roughly 59% seen once; the top ten hold roughly 7%. This receptor was taken from a man between 18 and 29 years old in good health. The chain combines TRBV7-9 with TRBJ1-4; D is perhaps TRBD1 (5 bases). Material for sequencing was blood. CDR3 coding DNA: TGTGCCAGCAGTTCTCGGGACGGCAATGAAAAACTGTTTTTT. This encodes CASSSRDGNEKLFF.